This T cell receptor beta chain derives from a study of monozygotic twins with inflammatory bowel disease (dated by TCRdb to the late 2010s). For context, the study as a whole: The full study comprised about 28 monozygotic twin pairs: nine German pairs (four IBD-concordant, five IBD-discordant) and 19 IBD-discordant Danish pairs. The search for disease-associated traits relied mainly on comparing IBD patients with their genetically identical healthy co-twins within discordant pairs. Each individual had, on average, about 151 000 unique TCRalpha sequences and 181 000 unique TCRbeta sequences available for analysis. What the research found in general, with its limitations: The analysis was unable to tell different T cell subtypes apart. Because patients received different immunosuppressive treatments, the repertoires may have picked up extra background noise and variability between individuals. Repertoire similarity did not differ between concordant and discordant twins, which could be due to limited statistical power. Compared with healthy twins, IBD patients had fewer clonotypes in common with other individuals, a difference most pronounced in patients showing signs of disease activity. No single strong signal or clonotype linked to IBD turned up in the results, so the idea that one exists was not supported. Measured by the inverse Simpson index, TCRbeta repertoire diversity was lower in IBD patients than in their healthy co-twins.

Comment on this clonotype: Its antigen is unknown.

Sequences SQVTM (CDR1) and ANQGSEA (CDR2) are obtained from the germline V gene. The CDR3, cysteine through phenylalanine, is 14 amino acids long. No DNA has been recorded. From each donor, an approximately 2.7 ml peripheral blood sample was collected into PAXgene tubes and kept at -80 degrees C. Without any T cell sorting, total RNA was extracted from whole blood using the PAXgene blood miRNA kit on an automated QIAcube. Deep TCRalpha and TCRbeta repertoire profiling with unique molecular barcoding was performed on peripheral blood of monozygotic twin pairs concordant or discordant for inflammatory bowel disease. Smoking habits were recorded for all twin pairs, and individuals were classified as current, former or never smokers. Library preparation was by 5' RACE. The input for every TCR library was 3,500 to 4,000 ng of total RNA. For each sample, cDNA was synthesized in eight separate reactions using SMARTScribe reverse transcriptase. During cDNA synthesis, template switching was used to introduce unique molecular identifiers that contained a 6-nucleotide sample barcode. Amplification of TCRalpha and TCRbeta cDNA involved two nested PCRs of 16 and 9 cycles, and each PCR was followed by bead purification. Before amplification, the cDNA was treated with uracil DNA-glycosylase and purified using the QIAquick PCR purification kit. The second PCR added Illumina TruSeq-compatible adapters along with sample-specific barcodes. TapeStation and Qubit were used to check library quality and concentration, and 4.5 to 5 ng of each library was pooled. The pooled libraries were sequenced with 2 x 100 bp reads and custom sequencing primers on an Illumina HiSeq2500 single-index Rapid Run. As for how the authors treated the data: PCR and sequencing errors were corrected by UMI-based consensus assembly using MiGEC version 1.2.6. MiXCR version 2.1.1 was used to carry out V(D)J alignment, clonotype assembly and CDR3 extraction. Normalisation of gene usage, clonotype sharing and MAIT/NKT TCR abundance was achieved by analysing the top 1000, 10 000 and 20 000 clonotypes per sample. After downsampling to 27 000 UMIs, diversity was calculated as the inverse Simpson index using the vegan R package. Paired Mann-Whitney U tests were applied to discordant twin pairs, with Benjamini-Hochberg correction for multiple testing. Reprocessed by TCRdb, the reads give a single entry per CDR3 protein sequence, without DNA. The V and J calls and clone size are TCRdb's, not the authors'. This sample's table contains about 140,000 distinct CDR3 sequences. 2% to 3% of the sample is held by the ten biggest clonotypes.

The chain is encoded by TRBV29-1 joined to TRBJ2-7; TCRdb calls TRBD1, which cannot be checked without DNA. The TCR sequence derives from a human donor with ulcerative colitis or Crohn's disease, or a healthy co-twin of an affected twin (not recorded which). The sample was blood. CDR3 loop: CSVAVQGAVYEQYF.